This T cell receptor (beta chain) was identified in a study of T cell responses to AZD1222 COVID-19 vaccine. Turning to the study itself: Analyses pooled second doses at about 4 or about 12 weeks. Broader study findings: Without day 14 samples, only post-peak T cell repertoires were studied. Two AZD1222 doses significantly raised spike-specific TCR breadth and depth over controls.

Notes on this clone: Antigen unknown.

V was pared by 5 bases and J by 3 bases, with 8 bases of the junction left unmatched. CDR1 and CDR2 from the germline V gene are SEHNR and FQNEAQ (reference sequence). The CDR3 spans 16 residues. Data came from immunoSEQ multiplex PCR; TCRdb stores just in-frame clones and leaves some out. The data contain some 150,000 clones, just over 90% of them singletons. V is TRBV7-9 and J is TRBJ1-5; 9 nucleotides agree with TRBD1. This sequence originates from an adult in good health. This specimen consisted of peripheral blood, obtained on day 0 of AZD1222 vaccination. CDR3 sequence (DNA): TGTGCCAGCAGCCGGGGACAGGGAAAGTACAATCAGCCCCAGCATTTT. This translates into CASSRGQGKYNQPQHF. Combining the CDR3 with reference TRBV7-9 and TRBJ1-5 gives the whole variable domain DTGVSQNPRHKITKRGQNVTFRCDPISEHNRLYWYRQTLGQGPEFLTYFQNEAQLEKSRLLSDRFSAERPKGSFSTLEIQRTEQGDSAMYLCASSRGQGKYNQPQHFGDGTRLSIL.